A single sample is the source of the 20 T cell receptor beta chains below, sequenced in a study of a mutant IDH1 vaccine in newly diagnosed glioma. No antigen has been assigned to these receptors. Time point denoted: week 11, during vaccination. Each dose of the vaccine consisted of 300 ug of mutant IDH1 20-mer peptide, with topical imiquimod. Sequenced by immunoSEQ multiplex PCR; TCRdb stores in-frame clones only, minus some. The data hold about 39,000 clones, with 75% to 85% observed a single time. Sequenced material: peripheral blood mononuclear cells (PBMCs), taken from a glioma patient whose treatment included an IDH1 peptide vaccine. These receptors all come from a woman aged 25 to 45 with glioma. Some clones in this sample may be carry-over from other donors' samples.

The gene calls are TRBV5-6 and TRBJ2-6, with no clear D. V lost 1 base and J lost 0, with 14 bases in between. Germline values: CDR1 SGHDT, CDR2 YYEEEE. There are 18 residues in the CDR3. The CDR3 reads CASSLYQTIPSGANVLTF. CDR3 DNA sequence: TGTGCCAGCAGCTTGTACCAGACCATCCCCTCTGGGGCCAACGTCCTGACTTTC. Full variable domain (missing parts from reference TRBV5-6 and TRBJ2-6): DAGVTQSPTHLIKTRGQQVTLRCSPKSGHDTVSWYQQALGQGPQFIFQYYEEEERQRGNFPDRFSGHQFPNYSSELNVNALLLGDSALYLCASSLYQTIPSGANVLTFGAGSRLTVL.

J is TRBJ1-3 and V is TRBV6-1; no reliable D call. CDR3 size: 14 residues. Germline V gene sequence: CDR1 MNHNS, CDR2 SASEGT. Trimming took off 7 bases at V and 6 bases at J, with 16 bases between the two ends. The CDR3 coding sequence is TGTGCCAGCAAGGGCCGCGCCTCAACAAACACCATATATTTT. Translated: CASKGRASTNTIYF.

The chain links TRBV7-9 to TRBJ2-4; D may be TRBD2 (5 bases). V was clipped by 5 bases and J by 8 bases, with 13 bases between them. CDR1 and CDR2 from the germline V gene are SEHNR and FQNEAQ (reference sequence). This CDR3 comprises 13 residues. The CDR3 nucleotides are TGTGCCAGCAGCCCCCTCGGACTGGACATTCAGTACTTC. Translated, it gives CASSPLGLDIQYF.

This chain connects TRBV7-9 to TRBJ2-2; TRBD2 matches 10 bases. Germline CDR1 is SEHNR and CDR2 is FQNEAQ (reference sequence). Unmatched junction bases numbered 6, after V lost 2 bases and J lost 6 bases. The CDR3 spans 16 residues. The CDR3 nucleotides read TGTGCCAGCAGCTTACGGCCTAGCGGGAGTCCCGGGGAGCTGTTTTTT. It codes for CASSLRPSGSPGELFF. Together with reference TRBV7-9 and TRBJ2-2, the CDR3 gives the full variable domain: DTGVSQNPRHKITKRGQNVTFRCDPISEHNRLYWYRQTLGQGPEFLTYFQNEAQLEKSRLLSDRFSAERPKGSFSTLEIQRTEQGDSAMYLCASSLRPSGSPGELFFGEGSRLTVL.

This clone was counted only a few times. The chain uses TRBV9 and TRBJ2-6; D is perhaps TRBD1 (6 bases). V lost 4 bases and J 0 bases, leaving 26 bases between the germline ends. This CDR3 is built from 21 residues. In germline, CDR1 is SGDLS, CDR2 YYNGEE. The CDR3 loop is CASSPRSVGGLQSSGANVLTF. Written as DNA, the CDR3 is TGTGCCAGCAGCCCCCGTTCAGTAGGGGGTCTACAGAGCTCTGGGGCCAACGTCCTGACTTTC. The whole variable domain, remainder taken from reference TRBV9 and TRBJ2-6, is DSGVTQTPKHLITATGQRVTLRCSPRSGDLSVYWYQQSLDQGLQFLIQYYNGEERAKGNILERFSAQQFPDLHSELNLSSLELGDSALYFCASSPRSVGGLQSSGANVLTFGAGSRLTVL.

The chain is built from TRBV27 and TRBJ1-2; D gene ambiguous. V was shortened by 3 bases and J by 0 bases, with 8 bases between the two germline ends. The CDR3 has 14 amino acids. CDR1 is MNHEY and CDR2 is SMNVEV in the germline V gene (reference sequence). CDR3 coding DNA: TGTGCCAGCAGTTTGGCCCCCTCTAACTATGGCTACACCTTC. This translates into CASSLAPSNYGYTF.

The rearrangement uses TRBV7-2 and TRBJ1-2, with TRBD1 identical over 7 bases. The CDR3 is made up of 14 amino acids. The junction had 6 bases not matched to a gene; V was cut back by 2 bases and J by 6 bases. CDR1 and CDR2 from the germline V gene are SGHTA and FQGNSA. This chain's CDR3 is CASSLPGQQNGYTF. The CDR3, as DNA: TGTGCCAGCAGCTTACCGGGACAGCAAAATGGCTACACCTTC.

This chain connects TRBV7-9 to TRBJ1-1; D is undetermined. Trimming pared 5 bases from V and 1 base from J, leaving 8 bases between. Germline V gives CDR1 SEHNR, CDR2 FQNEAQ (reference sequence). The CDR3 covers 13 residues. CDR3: CASSNRRNTEAFF. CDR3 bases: TGTGCCAGCAGCAACCGACGGAACACTGAAGCTTTCTTT. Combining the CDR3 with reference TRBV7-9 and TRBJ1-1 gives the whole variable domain DTGVSQNPRHKITKRGQNVTFRCDPISEHNRLYWYRQTLGQGPEFLTYFQNEAQLEKSRLLSDRFSAERPKGSFSTLEIQRTEQGDSAMYLCASSNRRNTEAFFGQGTRLTVV.

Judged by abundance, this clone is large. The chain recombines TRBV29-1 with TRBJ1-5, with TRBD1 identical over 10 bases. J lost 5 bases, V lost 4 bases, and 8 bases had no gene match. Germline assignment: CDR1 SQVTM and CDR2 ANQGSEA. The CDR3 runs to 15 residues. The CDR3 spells CSVAGTGDLHQPQHF. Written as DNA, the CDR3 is TGCAGCGTTGCCGGGACAGGGGACCTACATCAGCCCCAGCATTTT.

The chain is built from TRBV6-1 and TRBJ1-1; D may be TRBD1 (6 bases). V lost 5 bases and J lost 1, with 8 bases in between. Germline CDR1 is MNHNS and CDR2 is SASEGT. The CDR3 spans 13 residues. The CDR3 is CASSKTGNTEAFF. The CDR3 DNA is TGTGCCAGCAGTAAGACAGGGAACACTGAAGCTTTCTTT.

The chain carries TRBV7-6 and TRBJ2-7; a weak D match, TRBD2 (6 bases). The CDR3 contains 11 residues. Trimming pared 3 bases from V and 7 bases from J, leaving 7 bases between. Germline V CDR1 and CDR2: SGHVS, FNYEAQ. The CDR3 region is CASSFGGEQYF. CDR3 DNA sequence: TGTGCCAGCAGCTTTGGGGGGGAGCAGTACTTC.

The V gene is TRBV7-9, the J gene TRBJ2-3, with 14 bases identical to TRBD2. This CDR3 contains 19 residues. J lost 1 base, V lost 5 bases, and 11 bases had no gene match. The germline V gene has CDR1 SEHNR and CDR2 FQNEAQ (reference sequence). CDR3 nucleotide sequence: TGTGCCAGCAGCCCATGGACTAGCGGGAGGCCAGGGGGCACAGATACGCAGTATTTT. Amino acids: CASSPWTSGRPGGTDTQYF. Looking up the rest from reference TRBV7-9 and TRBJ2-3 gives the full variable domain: DTGVSQNPRHKITKRGQNVTFRCDPISEHNRLYWYRQTLGQGPEFLTYFQNEAQLEKSRLLSDRFSAERPKGSFSTLEIQRTEQGDSAMYLCASSPWTSGRPGGTDTQYFGPGTRLTVL.

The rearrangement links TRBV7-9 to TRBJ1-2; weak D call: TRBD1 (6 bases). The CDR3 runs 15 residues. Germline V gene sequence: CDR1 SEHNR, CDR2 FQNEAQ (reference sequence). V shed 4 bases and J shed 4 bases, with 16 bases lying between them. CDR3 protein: CASSSGGTSVYGYTF. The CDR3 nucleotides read TGTGCCAGCAGCTCTGGCGGGACATCGGTCTATGGCTACACCTTC.

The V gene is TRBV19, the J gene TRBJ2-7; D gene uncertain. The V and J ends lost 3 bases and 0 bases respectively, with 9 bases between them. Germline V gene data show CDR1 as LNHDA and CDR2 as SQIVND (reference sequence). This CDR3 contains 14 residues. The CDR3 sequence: CASSIRHFSYEQYF. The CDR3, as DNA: TGTGCCAGTAGTATCCGACACTTCTCCTACGAGCAGTACTTC.

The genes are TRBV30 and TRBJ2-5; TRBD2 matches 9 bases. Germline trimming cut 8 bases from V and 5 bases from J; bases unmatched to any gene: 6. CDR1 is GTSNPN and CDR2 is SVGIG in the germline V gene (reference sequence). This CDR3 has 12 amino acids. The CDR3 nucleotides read TGTGCCCATGGCGCGGGGGGGGAGACCCAGTACTTC. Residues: CAHGAGGETQYF.

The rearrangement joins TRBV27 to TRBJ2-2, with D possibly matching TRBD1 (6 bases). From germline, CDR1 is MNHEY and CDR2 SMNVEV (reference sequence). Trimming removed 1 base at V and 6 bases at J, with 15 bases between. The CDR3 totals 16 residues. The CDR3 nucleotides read TGTGCCAGCAGTTTATACAGGGAAAGGAAGTCCGGGGAGCTGTTTTTT. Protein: CASSLYRERKSGELFF.

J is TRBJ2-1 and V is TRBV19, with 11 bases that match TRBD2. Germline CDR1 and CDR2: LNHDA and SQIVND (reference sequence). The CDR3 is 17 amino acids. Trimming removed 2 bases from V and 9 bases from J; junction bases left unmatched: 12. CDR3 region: CASSITLAGGLRGEQFF. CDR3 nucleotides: TGTGCCAGTAGTATAACCCTAGCGGGAGGCCTAAGGGGTGAGCAGTTCTTC.

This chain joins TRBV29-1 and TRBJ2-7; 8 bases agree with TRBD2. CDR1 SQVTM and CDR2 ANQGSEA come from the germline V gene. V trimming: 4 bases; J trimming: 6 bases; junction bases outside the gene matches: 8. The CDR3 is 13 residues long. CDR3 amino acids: CSVAPGLGGEQYF. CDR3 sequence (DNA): TGCAGCGTTGCCCCGGGACTAGGAGGCGAGCAGTACTTC.

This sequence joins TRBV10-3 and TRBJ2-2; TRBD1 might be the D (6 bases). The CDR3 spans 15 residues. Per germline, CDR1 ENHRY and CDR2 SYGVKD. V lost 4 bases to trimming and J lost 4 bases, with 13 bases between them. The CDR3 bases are TGTGCCATCAGTGGAGGGACACCGACCACCGGGGAGCTGTTTTTT. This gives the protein CAISGGTPTTGELFF.

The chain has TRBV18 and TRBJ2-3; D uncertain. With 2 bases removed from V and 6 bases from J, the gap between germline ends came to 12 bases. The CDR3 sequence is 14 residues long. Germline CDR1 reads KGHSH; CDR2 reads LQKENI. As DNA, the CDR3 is TGTGCCAGCTCACCAGGGGTTGGAGTGGATACGCAGTATTTT. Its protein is CASSPGVGVDTQYF.